The T cell receptor beta chain under discussion was sequenced for a study of OX40 agonist ivuxolimab in advanced cancers. As for the study more broadly: The costimulatory receptor OX40 (CD134) was targeted by ivuxolimab, a fully human IgG2 agonistic monoclonal antibody. The purpose of peripheral TCRbeta sequencing was to test whether ivuxolimab changed TCR sequence diversity and led to clonal T-cell expansion. The dose-escalation cohort was around 83% male with a mean age of about 58 years, ranging from about 20 to 80. Partial responses occurred in three dose-escalation patients: two with cutaneous melanoma and one with hepatocellular carcinoma. Among the approximately 50 dose-escalation patients, around 19 had hepatocellular carcinoma, 15 or so melanoma, 9 renal cell carcinoma and 9 head and neck cancer. Intravenous ivuxolimab was administered to patients every 2 weeks at six dose levels: 0.01, 0.1, 0.3, 1.5, 3 and 10 mg/kg. Patients were allowed to have had prior anti-PD-1, anti-PD-L1 or anti-CTLA-4 therapy, and approximately 37% of the dose-escalation patients had been treated with checkpoint inhibitors. The paper covers the monotherapy dose-escalation part of the phase I ivuxolimab trial, which included N of about 51 patients.

Regarding this clone: Its antigen target is currently unknown. Per-base quality was not reported, and no clone a single base away is much larger than it.

For sequencing of the TCRbeta CDR3 region, genomic DNA was extracted from the sorted cells. TCRbeta CDR3 regions were sequenced using the immunoSEQ Assay. As stored in TCRdb, this immuneACCESS dataset retains in-frame rearrangements with V and J assigned. A fraction of the clones does not appear; measured against another copy, unresolved V genes explain less than half of the discrepancy, and the remainder lacks a known reason. The sample table records about 67,000 clones; roughly 84% of these occur just once. The top ten hold approximately 0.68% of the sample. Patients with a history of autoimmune disease or receiving systemic immunosuppression were excluded from the trial. In every dose cohort, peripheral blood was drawn for TCR sequencing at baseline, cycle 4 day 1, and cycle 7 day 1. Samples were obtained from an open-label, multicenter, first-in-human phase I dose-escalation trial of ivuxolimab. Adults with locally advanced or metastatic head and neck squamous cell, hepatocellular, melanoma or renal cell carcinoma were enrolled in the trial. CD4+ and CD8+ T cells were sorted separately from peripheral blood before TCR sequencing.

Its CDR3 holds 16 amino acids, cysteine through phenylalanine. The sequence is cut down to CDR3 DNA, 48 bases in frame from base 1. Findings and caveats that apply to the study as a whole: Which antigens the clonally expanded peripheral T cells were specific for was not determined. Clonal expansion of both CD4+ and CD8+ blood T cells was observed from baseline to week 6 at doses 0.1 to 3.0 mg/kg. On average, CD8+ T cells showed more expanded clones than CD4+ T cells after ivuxolimab. Partial responders in the 0.1-3.0 mg/kg groups had among the lowest normalized peripheral clonal expansion, especially among CD8+ T cells. Low levels of normalized T-cell clonal expansion were also seen in some patients who did not respond.

The chain links TRBV12-2 with TRBJ2-7; the D segment call TRBD2 is taken from the table without a DNA check. TRBV12-2 counts as a pseudogene. Here the sequenced sample was CD4+ or CD8+ T cells sorted from blood, taken in a trial of the OX40 agonist ivuxolimab. The sequence was obtained from an adult with an advanced solid tumor such as melanoma, head and neck, liver or kidney cancer. The encoded CDR3 is CASRPQRVRGSYEQYF. The DNA is as follows: TGTGCAAGTCGCCCACAAAGAGTCCGGGGTAGCTACGAGCAGTACTTC.